These T cell receptor beta chains were read from a single sample in a study of breast tumors, draining lymph nodes, adjacent tissues. Using its own MiXCR run on the multiplex PCR reads, TCRdb lists one record per CDR3 protein. The profile shows about 130,000 distinct CDR3 sequences, just under 20% of them singletons. Sequencing was done on a sample of axillary lymph node tissue. The receptor source for this set is a female donor with breast cancer. Some clones in this sample may be carry-over from other donors' samples. The CDR3 runs from the conserved cysteine through the conserved F or W. Each record gives: J gene, D gene, clone size, V gene, CDR3 protein, CDR3 DNA. D genes are given only for firm matches. Clone size is stated in some rows and not others, as once, few, many or a class when expanded.

>TRBJ1-2|TRBD1|many|TRBV20-1
CSAGGGQGRENYGYTF
TGCAGTGCGGGAGGGGGACAGGGGCGCGAAAACTATGGCTACACCTTC
>TRBJ2-1|-|many|TRBV5-1
CASSLMVSGIDFYNEQFF
TGCGCCAGCAGCTTGATGGTTAGCGGCATCGATTTCTACAATGAGCAGTTCTTC
>TRBJ2-3|-|many|TRBV7-6
CASSLWGGADTQYF
TGTGCCAGCAGCTTATGGGGTGGCGCAGATACGCAGTATTTT
>TRBJ2-3|-|many|TRBV14
CASSQEAFGTDTQYF
TGTGCCAGCAGCCAAGAGGCCTTCGGCACAGATACGCAGTATTTT
>TRBJ2-3|TRBD2|many|TRBV5-8
CASSLRSGGVTTDTQYF
TGTGCCAGCAGCCTAAGAAGCGGGGGGGTAACCACAGATACGCAGTATTTT
>TRBJ2-1|TRBD2|many|TRBV5-1
CASSFSGDPNEQFF
TGCGCCAGCAGCTTTAGCGGGGACCCCAATGAGCAGTTCTTC
>TRBJ2-5|-|many|TRBV29-1
CSVFREGFQETQYF
TGCAGCGTTTTCCGAGAGGGGTTTCAAGAGACCCAGTACTTC
>TRBJ2-1|TRBD2|many|TRBV12-3/TRBV12-4
CASSLSGTSGNEQFF
TGTGCCAGCAGTTTAAGTGGGACTAGCGGGAATGAGCAGTTCTTC
>TRBJ1-4|-|few|TRBV6-5
CASRSAGSANEKLFF
TGTGCCAGCAGATCCGCAGGGTCCGCTAATGAAAAACTGTTTTTT
>TRBJ2-3|-|many|TRBV7-3
CASSPSLQGPQGTQYF
TGTGCCAGCAGCCCCTCATTACAGGGACCTCAGGGTACGCAGTATTTT
>TRBJ1-6|-|many|TRBV27
CASSLDPRVGSPLHF
TGTGCCAGCAGTTTAGACCCCAGGGTCGGATCACCCCTCCACTTT
>TRBJ1-6|-|many|TRBV11-2
CASSSLGALDNSPLHF
TGTGCCAGCAGCTCCTTAGGGGCCTTGGATAATTCACCCCTCCACTTT
>TRBJ2-2|-|many|TRBV7-8
CASSLAVSRPGELFF
TGTGCCAGCAGCTTAGCCGTCTCCCGACCCGGGGAGCTGTTTTTT
>TRBJ1-5|-|-|TRBV20-1
CSATPWERNQPQHF
TGCAGTGCCACCCCTTGGGAGCGGAATCAGCCCCAGCATTTT
>TRBJ2-3|-|many|TRBV20-1
CSARGSVADTQYF
TGCAGTGCTAGGGGTAGTGTTGCAGATACGCAGTATTTT
>TRBJ2-4|-|few|TRBV10-3
CAISDEGPNIQYF
TGTGCCATCAGTGATGAGGGCCCAAACATTCAGTACTTC
>TRBJ2-2|-|many|TRBV7-9
CATTSNTGELFF
TGTGCCACTACATCGAACACCGGGGAGCTGTTTTTT
>TRBJ1-5|TRBD1|many|TRBV19
CASSGPGQGGNQPQHF
TGTGCCAGTAGTGGTCCGGGACAGGGTGGGAATCAGCCCCAGCATTTT
>TRBJ2-7|TRBD2|many|TRBV24-1
CATSLSSGKYEQYF
TGTGCCACCAGTTTATCTAGCGGCAAGTACGAGCAGTACTTC
>TRBJ2-1|TRBD2|many|TRBV29-1
CSVEGLGLANYNEQFF
TGCAGCGTTGAAGGTCTAGGACTAGCGAACTACAATGAGCAGTTCTTC
>TRBJ2-5|TRBD2|many|TRBV5-6
CASSLPGTSGSTRETQYF
TGTGCCAGCAGCTTGCCCGGGACTAGCGGGAGCACCAGAGAGACCCAGTACTTC
>TRBJ2-7|-|many|TRBV6-2/TRBV6-3
CASKPEASVTYEQYF
TGTGCCAGCAAACCAGAAGCTAGCGTGACCTACGAGCAGTACTTC
>TRBJ2-1|TRBD2|many|TRBV12-3/TRBV12-4
CASSLRASGYNEQFF
TGTGCCAGCAGTTTAAGGGCTAGCGGTTACAATGAGCAGTTCTTC
>TRBJ2-3|TRBD1|many|TRBV24-1
CATSDWGTGDTDTQYF
TGTGCCACCAGTGATTGGGGGACAGGCGACACAGATACGCAGTATTTT
>TRBJ2-1|TRBD1|many|TRBV25-1
CASKGQGNEQFF
TGTGCCAGTAAGGGACAGGGCAATGAGCAGTTCTTC
>TRBJ2-1|TRBD1|many|TRBV7-9
CASSTYDRGRRNEQFF
TGTGCCAGCAGCACTTATGACAGGGGGCGCCGCAATGAGCAGTTCTTC
>TRBJ1-2|-|many|TRBV20-1
CSARLGEGYTF
TGCAGTGCTAGACTCGGGGAAGGCTACACCTTC
>TRBJ2-3|-|many|TRBV5-1
CASRPDSSSTDTQYF
TGCGCCAGCAGGCCCGACAGTTCAAGCACAGATACGCAGTATTTT
>TRBJ1-4|-|many|TRBV9
CASSGVTNEKLFF
TGTGCCAGCAGCGGGGTTACTAATGAAAAACTGTTTTTT
>TRBJ2-1|-|many|TRBV7-2
CASSSSGTYNEQFF
TGTGCCAGCAGCTCGTCGGGGACCTACAATGAGCAGTTCTTC
>TRBJ2-2|-|many|TRBV4-2
CASSGGMNTGELFF
TGTGCCAGCAGCGGGGGAATGAACACCGGGGAGCTGTTTTTT
>TRBJ2-6|-|few|TRBV29-1
CSVAGESGANVLTF
TGCAGCGTTGCGGGGGAATCTGGGGCCAACGTCCTGACTTTC
>TRBJ2-2|TRBD2|-|TRBV3-1
CASSQAGGFGELFF
TGTGCCAGCAGCCAAGCCGGGGGGTTCGGGGAGCTGTTTTTT
>TRBJ1-4|-|-|TRBV5-6
CASSFLTGSATNEKLFF
TGTGCCAGCAGCTTTTTGACTGGGTCAGCAACTAATGAAAAACTGTTTTTT
>TRBJ2-3|TRBD2|many|TRBV7-7
CASSLGGGALDTQYF
TGTGCTAGCAGCTTGGGCGGGGGGGCCTTAGATACGCAGTATTTT
>TRBJ2-7|TRBD2|many|TRBV7-8
CASSLEAGGPYEQYF
TGTGCCAGCAGCTTAGAGGCGGGAGGGCCCTACGAGCAGTACTTC
>TRBJ2-3|-|many|TRBV7-2
CASSLDQGADTQYF
TGTGCCAGCAGCTTAGACCAGGGTGCAGATACGCAGTATTTT
>TRBJ2-7|TRBD1|many|TRBV20-1
CSASRGQGPYEQYF
TGCAGTGCTAGTAGGGGACAGGGGCCCTACGAGCAGTACTTC
>TRBJ1-1|-|once|TRBV6-4
CASSPSFGTEAFF
TGTGCCAGCAGTCCGTCTTTCGGCACTGAAGCTTTCTTT
>TRBJ2-5|TRBD2|many|TRBV20-1
CSQLAGVGETQYF
TGCAGTCAACTAGCGGGGGTCGGGGAGACCCAGTACTTC
>TRBJ2-5|-|many|TRBV6-6
CASMGGGETQYF
TGTGCCAGCATGGGAGGAGGAGAGACCCAGTACTTC
>TRBJ2-7|TRBD2|few|TRBV28
CASSLPGLAGTYEQYF
TGTGCCAGCAGTTTACCGGGACTAGCGGGGACCTACGAGCAGTACTTC